Given below is one T cell receptor (beta chain) in context. Its target is unknown. TCRdb reanalysed the reads using MiXCR and keeps one entry per CDR3 protein. Altogether 90,000 to 110,000 distinct CDR3 sequences are present, 25% to 30% being singletons, with the ten largest covering about 81%. These data come from a study of T cell repertoires in cytomegalovirus infection. The CDR3 length is 19 residues. Germline CDR1 is MGHRA and CDR2 is YSYEKL. V lost 0 bases and J lost 2; bases outside the gene matches: 14. The J gene is TRBJ1-1, the V gene TRBV4-1; 8 nucleotides line up with TRBD1. Specimen: CD8+ T cells from cultured PBMCs, collected from culture after CMV antigen stimulation. The receptor was isolated from a human donor in good health (CMV status not recorded). Some clones in this sample may be carry-over from other donors' samples. The CDR3 loop is CASSQDRVRDRRKNTEAFF. DNA of the CDR3: TGCGCCAGCAGCCAAGATCGAGTCCGGGACAGGAGGAAAAACACTGAAGCTTTCTTT.